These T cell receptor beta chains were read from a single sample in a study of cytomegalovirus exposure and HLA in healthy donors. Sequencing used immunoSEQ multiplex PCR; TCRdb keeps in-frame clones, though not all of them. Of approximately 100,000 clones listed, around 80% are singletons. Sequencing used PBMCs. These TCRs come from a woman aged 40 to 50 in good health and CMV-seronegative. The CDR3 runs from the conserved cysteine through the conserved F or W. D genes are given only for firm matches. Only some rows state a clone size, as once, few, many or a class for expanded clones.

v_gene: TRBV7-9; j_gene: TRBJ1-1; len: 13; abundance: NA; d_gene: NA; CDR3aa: CASSPGLVTEAFF; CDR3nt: TGTGCCAGCAGCCCCGGTTTGGTCACTGAAGCTTTCTTT
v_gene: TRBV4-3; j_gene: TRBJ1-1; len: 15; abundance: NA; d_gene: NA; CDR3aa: CASSQDLTTDTEAFF; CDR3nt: TGCGCCAGCAGCCAAGATCTGACAACGGACACTGAAGCTTTCTTT
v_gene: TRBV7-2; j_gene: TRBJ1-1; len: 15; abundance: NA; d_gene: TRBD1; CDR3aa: CASSLRTGRDTEAFF; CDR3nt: TGTGCCAGCAGCCTCCGGACAGGGCGGGACACTGAAGCTTTCTTT
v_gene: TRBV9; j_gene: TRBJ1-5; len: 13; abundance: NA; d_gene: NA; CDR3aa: CASSTDQSQPQHF; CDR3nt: TGTGCCAGCAGCACAGACCAGAGCCAGCCCCAGCATTTT
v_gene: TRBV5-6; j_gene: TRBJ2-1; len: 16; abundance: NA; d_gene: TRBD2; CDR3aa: CASSFAGGFSYNEQFF; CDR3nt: TGTGCCAGCAGCTTCGCGGGGGGTTTCTCCTACAATGAGCAGTTCTTC
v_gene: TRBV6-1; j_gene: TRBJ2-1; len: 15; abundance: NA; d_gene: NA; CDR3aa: CASSVDLGGHNEQFF; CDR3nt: TGTGCCAGCAGTGTTGACCTAGGGGGTCACAATGAGCAGTTCTTC
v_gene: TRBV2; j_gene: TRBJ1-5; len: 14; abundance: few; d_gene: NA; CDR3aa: CASGQGLFHQPQHF; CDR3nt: TGTGCCAGCGGGCAGGGACTTTTTCACCAGCCCCAGCATTTT
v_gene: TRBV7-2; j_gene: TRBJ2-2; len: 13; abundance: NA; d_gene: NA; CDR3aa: CASSFLNTGELFF; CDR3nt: TGTGCCAGCAGCTTCCTTAACACCGGGGAGCTGTTTTTT
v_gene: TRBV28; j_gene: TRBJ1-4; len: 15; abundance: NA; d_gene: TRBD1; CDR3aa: CASSRNRGLGEKLFF; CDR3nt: TGTGCCAGCAGTAGGAACAGGGGGCTGGGTGAAAAACTGTTTTTT
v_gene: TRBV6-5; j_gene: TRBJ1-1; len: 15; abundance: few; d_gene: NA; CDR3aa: CASSYLGGLNTEAFF; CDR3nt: TGTGCCAGCAGTTACCTTGGGGGCTTGAACACTGAAGCTTTCTTT
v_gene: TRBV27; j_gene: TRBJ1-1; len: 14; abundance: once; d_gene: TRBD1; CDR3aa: CASKVHRGNTEAFF; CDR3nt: TGTGCCAGCAAAGTACACAGGGGTAACACTGAAGCTTTCTTT
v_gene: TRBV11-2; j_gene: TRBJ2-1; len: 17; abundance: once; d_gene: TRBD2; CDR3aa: CASTPPLFLAGTNSQFF; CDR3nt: TGTGCCAGCACCCCTCCTTTATTCCTAGCGGGTACCAATTCCCAGTTCTTC
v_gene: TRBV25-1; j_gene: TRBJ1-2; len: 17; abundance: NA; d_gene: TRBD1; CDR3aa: CASSAEGLGQGLDGYTF; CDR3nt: TGTGCCAGCAGTGCCGAAGGACTGGGACAGGGGTTGGATGGCTACACCTTC
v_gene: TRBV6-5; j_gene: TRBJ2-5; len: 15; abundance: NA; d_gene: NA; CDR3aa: CASSLNSANQETQYF; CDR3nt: TGTGCCAGCTCCCTCAATAGCGCCAACCAAGAGACCCAGTACTTC
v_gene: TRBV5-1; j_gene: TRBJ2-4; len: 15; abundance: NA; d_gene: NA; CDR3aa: CASSRRDRSENIQYF; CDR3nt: TGCGCCAGCAGCCGCCGAGACAGGTCAGAAAACATTCAGTACTTC
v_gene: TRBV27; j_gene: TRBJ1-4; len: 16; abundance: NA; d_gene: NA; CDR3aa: CASSPTGPRAGEKLFF; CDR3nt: TGTGCCAGCAGTCCGACAGGTCCCAGGGCAGGGGAAAAACTGTTTTTT
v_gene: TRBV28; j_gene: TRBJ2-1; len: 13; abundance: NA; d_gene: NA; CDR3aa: CASTEGDYNEQFF; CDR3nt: TGTGCCAGCACCGAGGGAGACTACAATGAGCAGTTCTTC
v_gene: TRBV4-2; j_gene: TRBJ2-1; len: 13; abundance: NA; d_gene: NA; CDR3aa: CASSQGLANEQFF; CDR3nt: TGTGCCAGCAGCCAAGGGCTAGCAAATGAGCAGTTCTTC
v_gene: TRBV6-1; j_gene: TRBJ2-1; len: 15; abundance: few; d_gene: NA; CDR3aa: CASSASGLWKDEQFF; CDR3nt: TGTGCCAGCAGTGCCTCCGGACTCTGGAAGGATGAGCAGTTCTTC
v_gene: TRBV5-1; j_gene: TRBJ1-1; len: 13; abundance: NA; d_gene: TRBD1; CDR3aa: CASSRDSVTEAFF; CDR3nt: TGCGCCAGCTCCAGGGACAGCGTCACTGAAGCTTTCTTT
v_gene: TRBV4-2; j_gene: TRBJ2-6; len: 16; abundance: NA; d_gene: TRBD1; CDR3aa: CASSAPTGAGANVLTF; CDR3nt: TGTGCCAGCAGCGCCCCGACAGGGGCCGGGGCCAACGTCCTGACTTTC
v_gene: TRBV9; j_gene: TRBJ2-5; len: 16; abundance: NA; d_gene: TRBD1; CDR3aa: CASSVLQGVEQETQYF; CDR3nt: TGTGCCAGCAGCGTCCTACAGGGGGTCGAGCAAGAGACCCAGTACTTC
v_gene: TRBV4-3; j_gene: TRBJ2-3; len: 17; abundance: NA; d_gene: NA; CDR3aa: CASSQDIGEAFTDTQYF; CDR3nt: TGCGCCAGCAGCCAAGATATAGGAGAAGCCTTCACAGATACGCAGTATTTT
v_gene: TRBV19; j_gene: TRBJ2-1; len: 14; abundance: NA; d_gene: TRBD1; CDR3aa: CASSPQGGLDEQFF; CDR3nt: TGTGCCAGTAGTCCCCAAGGGGGCCTCGATGAGCAGTTCTTC